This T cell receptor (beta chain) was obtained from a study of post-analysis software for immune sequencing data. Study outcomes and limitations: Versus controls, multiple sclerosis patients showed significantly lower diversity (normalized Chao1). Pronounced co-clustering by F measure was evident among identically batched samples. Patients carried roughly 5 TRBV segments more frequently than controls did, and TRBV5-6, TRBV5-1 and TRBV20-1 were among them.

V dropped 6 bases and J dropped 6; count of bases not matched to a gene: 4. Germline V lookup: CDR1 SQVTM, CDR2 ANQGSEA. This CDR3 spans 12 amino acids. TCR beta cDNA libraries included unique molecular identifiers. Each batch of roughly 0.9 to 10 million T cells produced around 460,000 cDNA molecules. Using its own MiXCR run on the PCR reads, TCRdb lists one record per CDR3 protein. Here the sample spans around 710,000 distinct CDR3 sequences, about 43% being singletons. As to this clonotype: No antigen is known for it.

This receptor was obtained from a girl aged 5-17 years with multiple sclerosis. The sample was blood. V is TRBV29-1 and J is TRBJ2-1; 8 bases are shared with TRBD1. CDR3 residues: CSVADRGNEQFF. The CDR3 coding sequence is TGCAGCGTGGCAGACAGGGGCAATGAGCAGTTCTTC.